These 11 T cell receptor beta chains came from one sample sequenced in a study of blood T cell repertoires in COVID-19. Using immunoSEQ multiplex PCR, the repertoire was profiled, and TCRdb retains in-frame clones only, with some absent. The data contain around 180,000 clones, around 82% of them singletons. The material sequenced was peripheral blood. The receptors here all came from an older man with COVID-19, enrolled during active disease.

The CDR3 spells CASSLGAQGNQPQHF. The CDR3 region has the DNA TGTGCCAGCAGCTTAGGGGCCCAGGGGAATCAGCCCCAGCATTTT. V and J are TRBV7-8 and TRBJ1-5; D perhaps matches TRBD1 (6 bases). V gave up 1 base and J gave up 4 bases, with 11 bases separating them. This CDR3 is built from 15 residues. The germline gives CDR1 SGHVS, CDR2 FQNEAQ.

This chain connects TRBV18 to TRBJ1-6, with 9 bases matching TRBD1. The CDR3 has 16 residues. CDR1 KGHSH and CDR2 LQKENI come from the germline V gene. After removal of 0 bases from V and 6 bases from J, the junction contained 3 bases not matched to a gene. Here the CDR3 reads CASSPPSQGANSPLHF. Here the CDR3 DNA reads TGTGCCAGCTCACCACCGTCACAGGGGGCTAATTCACCCCTCCACTTT.

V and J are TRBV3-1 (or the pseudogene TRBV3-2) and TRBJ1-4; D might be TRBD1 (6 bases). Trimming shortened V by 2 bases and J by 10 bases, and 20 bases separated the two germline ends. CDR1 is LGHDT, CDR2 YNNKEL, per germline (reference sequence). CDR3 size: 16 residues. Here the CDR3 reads CASSQSGTFRMGKLFF. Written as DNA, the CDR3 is TGTGCCAGCAGCCAATCCGGGACATTTCGAATGGGAAAACTGTTTTTT.

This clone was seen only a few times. CDR3 sequence reads: CASSPGPSYEQYF. The CDR3 nucleotides read TGTGCCAGCTCACCGGGCCCCTCCTACGAGCAGTACTTC. The chain employs TRBV18 and TRBJ2-7, with D uncertain. CDR1 KGHSH and CDR2 LQKENI come from the germline V gene. Trimming pared 3 bases from V and 0 bases from J, leaving 6 bases between. The CDR3 sequence is 13 residues long.

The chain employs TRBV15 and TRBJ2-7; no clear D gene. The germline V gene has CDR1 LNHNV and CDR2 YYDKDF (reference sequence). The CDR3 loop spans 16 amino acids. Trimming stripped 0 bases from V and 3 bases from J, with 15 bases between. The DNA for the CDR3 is TGTGCCACCAGCAGAGATATGAGCTCTCCTAACTACGAGCAGTACTTC. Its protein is CATSRDMSSPNYEQYF.

Written as DNA, the CDR3 is TGTGCCAGTAGCCGCGGTGCCGGGCAGGGCGATGAAAAACTGTTTTTT. Translated: CASSRGAGQGDEKLFF. The genes are TRBV19 and TRBJ1-4, with D possibly being TRBD1 (5 bases). The CDR3 extends over 16 amino acids. Germline V gene sequence: CDR1 LNHDA, CDR2 SQIVND (reference sequence). Trimming shortened V by 6 bases and J by 6 bases, and 20 bases separated the two germline ends.

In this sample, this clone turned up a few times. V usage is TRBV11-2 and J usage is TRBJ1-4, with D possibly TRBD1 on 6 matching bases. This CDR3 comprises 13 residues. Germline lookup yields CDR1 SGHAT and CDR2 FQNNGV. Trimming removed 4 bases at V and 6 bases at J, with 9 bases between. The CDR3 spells CASSSGTYEKLFF. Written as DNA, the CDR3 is TGTGCCAGCAGCTCCGGGACATATGAAAAACTGTTTTTT.

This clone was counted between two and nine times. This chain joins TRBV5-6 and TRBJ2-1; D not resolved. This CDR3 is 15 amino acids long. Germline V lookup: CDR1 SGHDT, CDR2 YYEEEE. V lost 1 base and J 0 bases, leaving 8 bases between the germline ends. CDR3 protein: CASSLRLSSYNEQFF. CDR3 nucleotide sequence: TGTGCCAGCAGCTTGAGACTGAGCTCCTACAATGAGCAGTTCTTC.

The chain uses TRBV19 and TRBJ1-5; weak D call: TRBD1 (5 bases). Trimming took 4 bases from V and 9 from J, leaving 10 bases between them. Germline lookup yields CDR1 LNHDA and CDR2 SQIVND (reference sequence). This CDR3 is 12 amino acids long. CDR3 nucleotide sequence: TGTGCCAGTAGTACCGGGGGGGGGCCCCAGCATTTT. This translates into CASSTGGGPQHF.

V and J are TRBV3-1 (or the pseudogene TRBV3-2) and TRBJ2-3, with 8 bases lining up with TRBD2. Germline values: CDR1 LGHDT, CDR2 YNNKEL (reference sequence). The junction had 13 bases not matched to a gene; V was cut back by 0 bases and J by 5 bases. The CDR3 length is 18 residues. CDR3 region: CASSQDSGGYQGRDTQYF. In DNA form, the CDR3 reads TGTGCCAGCAGCCAAGATTCGGGGGGGTACCAAGGCAGAGATACGCAGTATTTT.

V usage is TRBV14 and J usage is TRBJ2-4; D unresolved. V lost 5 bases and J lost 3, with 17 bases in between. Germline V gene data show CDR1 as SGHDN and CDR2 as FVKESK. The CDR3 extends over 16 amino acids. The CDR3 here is CASSRRVLMCKNIQYF. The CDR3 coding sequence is TGTGCCAGCAGCAGACGGGTCTTAATGTGCAAAAACATTCAGTACTTC.